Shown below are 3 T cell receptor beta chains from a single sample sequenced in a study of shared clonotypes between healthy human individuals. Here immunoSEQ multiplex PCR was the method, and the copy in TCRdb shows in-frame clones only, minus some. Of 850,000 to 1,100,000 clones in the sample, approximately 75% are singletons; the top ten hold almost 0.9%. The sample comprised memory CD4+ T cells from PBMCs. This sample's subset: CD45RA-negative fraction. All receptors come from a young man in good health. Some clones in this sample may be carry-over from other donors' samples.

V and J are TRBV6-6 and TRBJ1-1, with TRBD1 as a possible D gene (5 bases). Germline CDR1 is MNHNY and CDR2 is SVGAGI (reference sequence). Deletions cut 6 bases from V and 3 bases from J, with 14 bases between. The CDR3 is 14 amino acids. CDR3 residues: CASSAAGEDTEAFF. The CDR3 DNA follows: TGTGCCAGCAGCGCGGCGGGGGAAGACACTGAAGCTTTCTTT.

In DNA form, the CDR3 reads TGTGCCTGGAGCGGGGGGAGCGGGAATCTCAATGAGCAGTTCTTC. Protein product: CAWSGGSGNLNEQFF. The chain is built from TRBV30 and TRBJ2-1; TRBD2 matches 7 bases. After removal of 3 bases from V and 6 bases from J, the junction contained 11 bases not matched to a gene. CDR1 and CDR2 from the germline V gene are GTSNPN and SVGIG (reference sequence). The CDR3 spans 15 residues.

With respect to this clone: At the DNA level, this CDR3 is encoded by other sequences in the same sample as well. CDR3 protein: CSVRGRTDTGELFF. CDR3 nucleotides: TGCAGCGTCAGGGGGCGGACTGACACCGGGGAGCTGTTTTTT. The chain uses TRBV29-1 and TRBJ2-2, with TRBD1 matching over 8 bases. Germline CDR1 SQVTM, CDR2 ANQGSEA. J gave up 3 bases and V 6 bases, and 6 bases lay outside the gene matches. The CDR3 consists of 14 residues.